This T cell receptor beta chain was identified in a study of regulatory T cells in long-lasting Graves disease. Study-wide results and limits: The TCR repertoire of persistent Graves' patients was less diverse than that of newly diagnosed ones. Newly diagnosed disease favored TRBV20-1 and TRBJ2-1 over persistent disease.

Arm-PCR of CDR3 regions and iRepertoire HTBI primers were used to build TCR beta libraries. TCRdb reprocessed the multiplex PCR reads via MiXCR and lists one record per CDR3 protein. Of about 620,000 distinct CDR3 sequences listed, under 20% are singletons. Comments on this clonotype: No antigen is known for it.

This sample's time point: newly diagnosed GD, antithyroid drugs for less than 3 months. PBMCs provided the RNA from which the TCR library was made. Germline V gene data show CDR1 as SNHLY and CDR2 as FYNNEI. V dropped 7 bases and J dropped 10; count of bases not matched to a gene: 24. This CDR3 is 19 amino acids long. The same sample was also studied in work on T cells in Graves' hyperthyroidism and ophthalmopathy. That report adds: Stable Graves' hyperthyroidism meant no ophthalmopathy progression within 18 months. Classification by a 13 V-J model distinguished ophthalmopathy from stable hyperthyroidism.

This TCR was sampled from a woman in her thirties with Graves disease. The V and J genes are TRBV2 and TRBJ2-2, with 10 bases that match TRBD2. The sample here was peripheral blood mononuclear cells (PBMCs), taken at new diagnosis, from a patient treated with antithyroid drugs. CDR3 sequence reads: CASNGQGGRLAGLHAELFF. In DNA, the CDR3 is TGTGCCAGCAACGGACAGGGTGGGAGACTAGCGGGTCTCCATGCGGAGCTGTTTTTT.